This T cell receptor (beta chain) was sequenced in a study of blood T cell repertoires in COVID-19. Turning to the study itself: Collection of acute and convalescent COVID-19 samples took place in the United States, Italy and Spain. The analysed material was cDNA or gDNA that came from T cells, B-cell-depleted T cells, or PBMCs.

The CDR3 extends over 12 amino acids. Germline V lookup: CDR1 SGHDT, CDR2 YYEEEE. V was clipped by 0 bases and J by 6 bases, with 4 bases between them. Original data processing: Reference gene primers were amplified, and this amplification served to estimate nucleated cell counts. The assay was immunoSEQ multiplex PCR, and TCRdb's table has in-frame clones only and misses some. Clone size and the V and J calls come from that table; the DNA yielded D and trimming. The sample yields 200,000 or so clones, roughly 79% seen once. Recruited during active infection, patients (from Seattle) were subsequently followed longitudinally.

The TCR sequence derives from a woman aged 80 or over with COVID-19, enrolled during active disease. Sample: peripheral blood. This sequence joins TRBV5-6 and TRBJ1-5; D ambiguous. The CDR3 DNA is TGTGCCAGCAGCTTGGCCGGTCAGCCCCAGCATTTT. It yields the protein CASSLAGQPQHF.